Only a few counts were recorded for the clone carrying this TCR beta chain. What it recognizes is unknown. This sample was taken from a study of PD-1 blockade in classical Hodgkin lymphoma. Study observations and caveats: In CD4+ cells, TCR diversity went up significantly by C4D1, but in CD8+ cells it did not. Complete responders matched newly diagnosed patients in baseline diversity.

V was trimmed by 5 bases and J by 6 bases, leaving 17 bases between them. The germline V gene has CDR1 SGHTA and CDR2 FQGNSA. CDR3 length: 14 residues. In every patient, relapse followed autologous stem cell transplantation, while exposure to brentuximab vedotin differed. Patients' outcomes at their best amounted to complete response, partial response or progressive disease. Measured with immunoSEQ multiplex PCR; TCRdb has only the in-frame clones, and not every one. Found here are roughly 25,000 clones, around two thirds of them singletons; the top ten hold roughly 10%. The clonotype originates from a human donor with classical Hodgkin lymphoma. This chain joins TRBV7-2 and TRBJ2-7; D could derive from TRBD1 or TRBD2 (5 bases each). Sample: peripheral blood mononuclear cells (PBMCs), taken before the second cycle of nivolumab. The chain's CDR3 is CASSPIPRGSEQYF. CDR3 DNA: TGTGCCAGCAGCCCGATCCCCCGGGGCTCCGAGCAGTACTTC.